One sample yielded the 29 T cell receptor beta chains listed below, sequenced in a study of T cell responses to AZD1222 COVID-19 vaccine. Sequencing was performed with immunoSEQ multiplex PCR; in TCRdb, only in-frame clones are kept and a portion is missing. The sample holds 150,000 to 200,000 clones, approximately 92% seen once. The material was peripheral blood, obtained on day 0 of AZD1222 vaccination. All receptors derive from an adult in good health.

V gene TRBV3-1 (or the pseudogene TRBV3-2) combines with J gene TRBJ2-5, with 7 bases aligning to TRBD1. With 3 bases clipped from V and 4 bases from J, the junction kept 8 bases outside the gene matches. This CDR3 spans 15 amino acids. Looked up from germline, CDR1 is LGHDT and CDR2 is YNNKEL (reference sequence). This CDR3 is CASSHRGQVGETQYF. The CDR3 DNA reads as TGTGCCAGCAGCCACCGCGGACAGGTTGGAGAGACCCAGTACTTC.

V and J are TRBV4-3 and TRBJ1-2, with a weak D call TRBD1 (6 bases). Per germline, CDR1 LGHNA and CDR2 YSLEER. Trimming shortened V by 5 bases and J by 3 bases, and 16 bases separated the two germline ends. The CDR3 loop spans 15 amino acids. The CDR3: CASSRWGGRDYGYTF. CDR3 bases: TGCGCCAGCAGCAGGTGGGGGGGGCGCGACTATGGCTACACCTTC.

The chain recombines TRBV18 with TRBJ1-1; D ambiguous. Germline lookup yields CDR1 KGHSH and CDR2 LQKENI. The V end lost 3 bases, the J end lost 7 bases, and 15 bases lay between the germline ends. This CDR3 contains 14 residues. CDR3 loop: CASSPPNSENEAFF. The CDR3 DNA reads TGTGCCAGCTCACCCCCGAATTCGGAGAATGAAGCTTTCTTT.

The chain's CDR3 is CASSLGGNQETQYF. CDR3 bases: TGCGCCAGCAGCCTGGGGGGGAACCAAGAGACCCAGTACTTC. This chain joins TRBV5-1 and TRBJ2-5; 7 nucleotides line up with TRBD2. The ends lost 4 bases at V and 0 bases at J; junction bases unmatched: 3. Per germline, CDR1 SGHRS and CDR2 YFSETQ. The CDR3 extends over 14 amino acids.

This clone was seen once. The DNA of the CDR3 is TGTGCCAGCAGCTTGGGGACTAGCGGCCTCGGGGAGCTGTTTTTT. Translating it yields CASSLGTSGLGELFF. This sequence joins TRBV5-4 and TRBJ2-2, with 10 bases matching TRBD2. The CDR3 extends over 15 amino acids. The trim removed 0 bases at V and 7 bases at J, leaving 3 bases unmatched. Germline CDR1 reads SGHNT; CDR2 reads YYREEE (reference sequence).

This rearrangement joins TRBV7-8 to TRBJ1-2; tentatively, D is TRBD1 (5 bases). The CDR3 extends over 15 amino acids. The V end was cut by 1 base, the J end by 4 bases, with 13 bases between. Germline lookup yields CDR1 SGHVS and CDR2 FQNEAQ. The CDR3 protein is CASSLEGQVFYGYTF. CDR3 in DNA: TGTGCCAGCAGCTTAGAGGGGCAGGTCTTCTATGGCTACACCTTC.

This clone occurred once. The chain combines TRBV5-1 with TRBJ1-1; TRBD1 aligns across 8 bases. Germline lookup yields CDR1 SGHRS and CDR2 YFSETQ. The V and J ends lost 1 base and 3 bases, in that order; junction bases with no gene match: 5. This CDR3 contains 15 residues. CDR3 in DNA: TGCGCCAGCAGCTTGACGGGACAGGCCGACACTGAAGCTTTCTTT. This translates into CASSLTGQADTEAFF. Drawing the rest from reference TRBV5-1 and TRBJ1-1, the complete variable domain is KAGVTQTPRYLIKTRGQQVTLSCSPISGHRSVSWYQQTPGQGLQFLFEYFSETQRNKGNFPGRFSGRQFSNSRSEMNVSTLELGDSALYLCASSLTGQADTEAFFGQGTRLTVV.

The rearrangement uses TRBV4-1 and TRBJ2-5; the D gene is possibly TRBD2 (5 bases). The CDR3 loop spans 14 amino acids. Germline lookup yields CDR1 MGHRA and CDR2 YSYEKL. The germline V and J ends were trimmed by 2 bases and 2 bases, with 9 bases remaining between them. DNA of the CDR3: TGCGCCAGCAGCCAATACGGGATACAAGAGACCCAGTACTTC. As protein: CASSQYGIQETQYF.

This chain links TRBV7-3 with TRBJ1-3; D not certain. V was cut by 7 bases and J by 3 bases, with 13 bases left in between. The CDR3 covers 14 residues. Looked up from germline, CDR1 is SGHTA and CDR2 is FQGTGA. The CDR3 loop is CASTHLYYGNTIYF. CDR3 bases: TGTGCCAGCACCCACTTGTACTATGGAAACACCATATATTTT.

The V call is TRBV4-2, the J call TRBJ2-3; no clear D gene. V lost 4 bases to trimming and J lost 2 bases, with 13 bases between them. Germline V CDR1 and CDR2: LGHNA, YNFKEQ. The CDR3 extends over 15 amino acids. The CDR3 loop reads CASSPRQEPTDTQYF. In DNA, the CDR3 is TGTGCCAGCAGCCCGCGACAAGAACCCACAGATACGCAGTATTTT.

The V gene is TRBV15, the J gene TRBJ1-2; a possible D gene is TRBD1 (6 bases). Germline V lookup: CDR1 LNHNV, CDR2 YYDKDF (reference sequence). The CDR3 contains 15 residues. Trimming removed 1 base at V and 6 bases at J, with 15 bases between. The CDR3 loop reads CATSRAGGRWDGYTF. In DNA form, the CDR3 reads TGTGCCACCAGCAGAGCGGGGGGGCGGTGGGATGGCTACACCTTC.

The chain joins TRBV5-5 to TRBJ1-2, with D maybe TRBD1 (5 bases). Trimming removed 6 bases at V and 1 base at J, with 16 bases between. This CDR3 contains 15 residues. The germline V gene encodes CDR1 SGHKS and CDR2 YYEKEE (reference sequence). CDR3: CASTSRAGLNYGYTF. For the CDR3, the DNA is TGTGCCAGCACCTCCAGGGCAGGCCTTAACTATGGCTACACCTTC.

The chain joins TRBV5-5 to TRBJ1-5; D is unresolved. This CDR3 contains 16 residues. V was clipped by 3 bases and J by 0 bases, with 13 bases between them. In germline, CDR1 is SGHKS, CDR2 YYEKEE (reference sequence). The CDR3 is CASSWRGGFSNQPQHF. The CDR3 DNA reads TGTGCCAGCAGCTGGCGGGGAGGGTTTAGCAATCAGCCCCAGCATTTT. Drawing the rest from reference TRBV5-5 and TRBJ1-5, the complete variable domain is DAGVTQSPTHLIKTRGQQVTLRCSPISGHKSVSWYQQVLGQGPQFIFQYYEKEERGRGNFPDRFSARQFPNYSSELNVNALLLGDSALYLCASSWRGGFSNQPQHFGDGTRLSIL.

This sequence joins TRBV6-1 and TRBJ2-6, with D unclear. The CDR3 is 14 residues long. The V end lost 2 bases, the J end lost 4 bases, and 6 bases lay between the germline ends. CDR1 is MNHNS and CDR2 is SASEGT in the germline V gene. This CDR3 reads CASSELAGANVLTF. The DNA of the CDR3 is TGTGCCAGCAGTGAACTCGCGGGGGCCAACGTCCTGACTTTC.

This rearrangement joins TRBV7-2 to TRBJ2-7; TRBD1 matches at 9 bases. V dropped 6 bases and J dropped 6; count of bases not matched to a gene: 12. Germline V gives CDR1 SGHTA, CDR2 FQGNSA. The CDR3 loop spans 15 amino acids. CDR3 bases: TGTGCCAGCAGTCCCCCGGGACAGGGAATCTTCGAGCAGTACGTC. Translating gives CASSPPGQGIFEQYV.

CDR3 region: CASSLRAEAFF. The DNA of the CDR3 is TGTGCCAGCAGTTTGAGGGCTGAAGCTTTCTTT. The chain has TRBV27 and TRBJ1-1; D call uncertain. V was cut by 3 bases and J by 6 bases, with 5 bases left in between. CDR3 length: 11 residues. Germline V gene lookup returns CDR1 MNHEY and CDR2 SMNVEV (reference sequence).

The chain has TRBV29-1 and TRBJ2-1; perhaps TRBD2 as D (6 bases). This CDR3 spans 11 amino acids. Trimming took 7 bases from V and 8 from J, leaving 12 bases between them. Germline V lookup: CDR1 SQVTM, CDR2 ANQGSEA. In DNA form, the CDR3 reads TGCAGCGCCTGGACTAATGATGAGCAGTTCTTC. Protein product: CSAWTNDEQFF.

As DNA, the CDR3 is TGTGCCAGCAGCGGACACAGGGCTGGGAACACTGAAGCTTTCTTT. The encoded protein is CASSGHRAGNTEAFF. The rearrangement links TRBV9 to TRBJ1-1; D perhaps matches TRBD1 (6 bases). Germline V CDR1 and CDR2: SGDLS, YYNGEE. The V gene lost 3 bases and the J gene lost 1 base, with 13 bases spanning the gap. CDR3 size: 15 residues.

This chain links TRBV5-5 with TRBJ2-7, with 8 bases identical to TRBD2. After removal of 0 bases from V and 1 base from J, the junction contained 12 bases not matched to a gene. Looked up from germline, CDR1 is SGHKS and CDR2 is YYEKEE (reference sequence). The CDR3 contains 18 residues. The CDR3 DNA sequence: TGTGCCAGCAGCTTGGGGATAGCGGGGCTAAACATTTCCTACGAGCAGTACGTC. Its protein product is CASSLGIAGLNISYEQYV.

This clone showed up just once. J is TRBJ1-1 and V is TRBV7-9; possibly TRBD1 for D (5 bases). Trimming shortened V by 5 bases and J by 2 bases, and 15 bases separated the two germline ends. From germline, CDR1 is SEHNR and CDR2 FQNEAQ (reference sequence). CDR3 length: 15 amino acids. Here the CDR3 reads CASSPETAFNTEAFF. The DNA for the CDR3 is TGTGCCAGCAGCCCAGAGACAGCTTTTAACACTGAAGCTTTCTTT. The full variable domain, completed using reference TRBV7-9 and TRBJ1-1, is DTGVSQNPRHKITKRGQNVTFRCDPISEHNRLYWYRQTLGQGPEFLTYFQNEAQLEKSRLLSDRFSAERPKGSFSTLEIQRTEQGDSAMYLCASSPETAFNTEAFFGQGTRLTVV.

This clone was seen just once. This rearrangement joins TRBV5-5 to TRBJ1-2; 7 bases agree with TRBD1. This CDR3 region has 14 residues. The trim removed 6 bases at V and 8 bases at J, leaving 13 bases unmatched. Germline V gene data show CDR1 as SGHKS and CDR2 as YYEKEE (reference sequence). The CDR3 reads CASTPTGPAWGYTF. The CDR3 DNA sequence: TGTGCCAGCACCCCGACAGGGCCTGCCTGGGGCTACACCTTC.

DNA for the CDR3: TGTGCCAGTAGTACCTTATACCGGGACAGGGGGCAACTTGGCTACACCTTC. It translates to CASSTLYRDRGQLGYTF. The gene calls are TRBV19 and TRBJ1-2, with 12 bases lining up with TRBD1. With 4 bases clipped from V and 7 bases from J, the junction kept 13 bases outside the gene matches. CDR1 is LNHDA and CDR2 is SQIVND in the germline V gene (reference sequence). CDR3 length: 17 amino acids.

The sample holds one count of this clone. The V gene is TRBV11-2, the J gene TRBJ2-3; a possible D gene is TRBD2 (6 bases). The CDR3 length is 17 residues. Germline CDR1 is SGHAT and CDR2 is FQNNGV. With 4 bases removed from V and 2 bases from J, the gap between germline ends came to 19 bases. CDR3 amino acids: CASSSGNSGRFTDTQYF. The CDR3, as DNA: TGTGCCAGCAGCTCTGGCAATAGCGGACGCTTCACAGATACGCAGTATTTT.

The CDR3 DNA follows: TGTGCCAGCTCACCACCGACTGGTGGCTACACCTTC. This translates into CASSPPTGGYTF. The chain uses TRBV18 and TRBJ1-2, with D uncertain. V lost 0 bases to trimming and J lost 7 bases, with 6 bases between them. CDR3 size: 12 residues. Looked up from germline, CDR1 is KGHSH and CDR2 is LQKENI.

This chain connects TRBV27 to TRBJ2-7; D is unclear. Deletions cut 5 bases from V and 7 bases from J, with 15 bases between. The CDR3 totals 13 residues. Germline-derived CDR1 and CDR2 are MNHEY and SMNVEV (reference sequence). For the CDR3, the DNA is TGTGCCAGCAGTGACCTGACTTTGAGTGAGCAGTACTTC. Encoded protein: CASSDLTLSEQYF.

This chain links TRBV7-9 with TRBJ1-2, with 9 bases aligning to TRBD1. CDR3 length equals 14 residues. Germline V gives CDR1 SEHNR, CDR2 FQNEAQ (reference sequence). V dropped 3 bases and J dropped 8; count of bases not matched to a gene: 7. This CDR3 reads CASSFGDRAYGYTF. The CDR3 DNA follows: TGTGCCAGCAGCTTTGGGGACAGGGCGTACGGCTACACCTTC.

The chain joins TRBV18 to TRBJ1-1; D is ambiguous. V dropped 1 base and J dropped 5 bases, with 11 bases sitting between them. CDR1 and CDR2 (germline): KGHSH, LQKENI. This CDR3 region has 14 residues. In nucleotides, the CDR3 is TGTGCCAGCTCACCACAGGCACAACGAACTGAAGCTTTCTTT. It translates to CASSPQAQRTEAFF.

The chain carries TRBV7-9 and TRBJ2-3, with D hard to call. CDR3 length: 13 amino acids. Germline V gene lookup returns CDR1 SEHNR and CDR2 FQNEAQ (reference sequence). The V end lost 5 bases, the J end lost 7 bases, and 13 bases lay between the germline ends. CDR3 nucleotides: TGTGCCAGCAGCGATCTCACAGCGTATACGCAGTATTTT. Amino acid sequence: CASSDLTAYTQYF.

The CDR3 DNA reads as TGTGCCAGTACTGAGGGGGCGAACTCTGGAAACACCATATATTTT. Residues: CASTEGANSGNTIYF. The chain links TRBV19 to TRBJ1-3; 7 positions match TRBD1. The V gene end was trimmed by 7 bases and the J gene end by 0 bases; junction bases not matched to a gene: 6. The CDR3 is made up of 15 amino acids. CDR1 LNHDA and CDR2 SQIVND come from the germline V gene (reference sequence).